This is a list of T cell receptor beta chains from one sample in a study of blood T cell repertoires in COVID-19. Profiling relied on immunoSEQ multiplex PCR, and the TCRdb table lists in-frame clones only, not all of them. This sample has 150,000 to 160,000 clones, with around 84% found just once. Source material: peripheral blood. The receptors stem from a man of 80 years or more with acute or convalescent COVID-19. The CDR3 runs from the conserved cysteine through the conserved F or W. The order of the fields is clone size, D gene, J gene, CDR3 length, V gene, CDR3 protein, CDR3 DNA. D genes are given only for firm matches. Part of the rows lack a size; the others show once, few, many or a class for expanded clones.

few | . | TRBJ2-5 | 13 | TRBV3-1/TRBV3-2 | CASRQSGQETQYF | TGTGCCAGCCGCCAGAGCGGACAAGAGACCCAGTACTTC
. | TRBD1 | TRBJ2-2 | 17 | TRBV27 | CASSLQPGQGGSGELFF | TGTGCCAGCAGTCTCCAGCCGGGACAGGGAGGGTCCGGGGAGCTGTTTTTT
. | . | TRBJ2-6 | 16 | TRBV5-1 | CASSLQGNAGANVLTF | TGCGCCAGCAGCTTACAGGGTAATGCTGGGGCCAACGTCCTGACTTTC
. | TRBD1 | TRBJ1-6 | 14 | TRBV6-5 | CAGSTGTGDSPLHF | TGTGCCGGCTCAACCGGGACAGGGGATTCACCCCTCCACTTT
. | TRBD2 | TRBJ2-7 | 15 | TRBV7-2 | CASSSTSGAAYEQYF | TGTGCCAGCAGCTCCACTAGCGGGGCCGCCTACGAGCAGTACTTC
. | . | TRBJ1-5 | 13 | TRBV7-2 | CASSLSGNQPQHF | TGTGCCAGCAGCTTATCAGGAAATCAGCCCCAGCATTTT
. | . | TRBJ1-2 | 13 | TRBV18 | CASSPADNLGYTF | TGTGCCAGCTCACCGGCGGATAATCTAGGCTACACCTTC
. | TRBD1 | TRBJ1-1 | 14 | TRBV7-3 | CASSLRQGNTEAFF | TGTGCCAGCAGCCTACGACAGGGAAACACTGAAGCTTTCTTT
. | . | TRBJ1-4 | 15 | TRBV9 | CASSEGGLPNEKLFF | TGTGCCAGCAGCGAGGGAGGGCTCCCTAATGAAAAACTGTTTTTT
. | . | TRBJ1-3 | 15 | TRBV12-1 | CASSSQGVSGNTIYF | TGTGCCAGCAGCTCTCAGGGGGTCTCTGGAAACACCATATATTTT
few | TRBD1 | TRBJ1-6 | 14 | TRBV2 | CASRGQGAGGTLHF | TGTGCCAGCAGGGGACAGGGGGCCGGTGGGACCCTCCACTTT
. | TRBD1 | TRBJ1-2 | 16 | TRBV10-3 | CAISPIYRGEDYGYTF | TGTGCCATCAGTCCGATCTACAGGGGGGAAGACTATGGCTACACCTTC
. | TRBD2 | TRBJ2-5 | 16 | TRBV5-6 | CASSLSGLAGMETQYF | TGTGCCAGCAGCTTGTCTGGTCTAGCGGGGATGGAGACCCAGTACTTC
. | TRBD1 | TRBJ2-7 | 15 | TRBV11-3 | CASSPRGQSSYEQYF | TGTGCCAGCAGCCCCCGGGGACAGAGCTCCTACGAGCAGTACTTC
. | . | TRBJ2-2 | 14 | TRBV19 | CASTPLTQGGELFF | TGTGCCAGTACCCCTCTGACTCAGGGCGGGGAGCTGTTTTTT
. | . | TRBJ1-5 | 15 | TRBV28 | CASSLGGGRDQPQHF | TGTGCCAGCAGTTTAGGGGGGGGCAGGGATCAGCCCCAGCATTTT
. | . | TRBJ1-4 | 15 | TRBV5-3 | CARSCPGATNEKLFF | TGTGCCAGAAGCTGCCCAGGTGCAACTAATGAAAAACTGTTTTTT
. | TRBD1 | TRBJ1-1 | 18 | TRBV7-8 | CASSPARGQGFMNTEAFF | TGTGCCAGCAGCCCCGCCCGAGGACAGGGATTCATGAACACTGAAGCTTTCTTT
. | TRBD1 | TRBJ1-6 | 15 | TRBV2 | CASRAQGVRNSPLHF | TGTGCCAGCAGAGCTCAGGGGGTGCGGAATTCACCCCTCCACTTT
few | . | TRBJ2-7 | 13 | TRBV12-3/TRBV12-4 | CASSLGASYEQYF | TGTGCCAGCAGTTTAGGGGCCTCCTACGAGCAGTACTTC
. | . | TRBJ1-5 | 11 | TRBV28 | CASSLWGTRHF | TGTGCCAGCAGTTTATGGGGCACTAGGCATTTT
. | TRBD1 | TRBJ1-6 | 13 | TRBV12-3/TRBV12-4 | CASIETGDSPLHF | TGTGCCAGTATCGAGACAGGGGATTCACCCCTCCACTTT
once | . | TRBJ2-5 | 11 | TRBV24-1 | CATSDLETQYF | TGTGCCACCAGTGATCTAGAGACCCAGTACTTC
. | TRBD1 | TRBJ1-4 | 16 | TRBV6-6 | CASSGPAGTGAGELFF | TGTGCCAGCAGCGGCCCAGCCGGGACAGGGGCCGGTGAACTGTTTTTT
. | . | TRBJ1-1 | 13 | TRBV11-3 | CASSFGGNTEAFF | TGTGCCAGCAGCTTCGGGGGTAACACTGAAGCTTTCTTT
. | . | TRBJ1-2 | 13 | TRBV6-5 | CASRLSSNYGYTF | TGTGCCAGCCGTCTGAGCTCTAACTATGGCTACACCTTC
. | TRBD2 | TRBJ2-1 | 17 | TRBV27 | CASSFTPGLAGGDEQFF | TGTGCCAGCAGTTTTACCCCGGGACTAGCGGGGGGCGATGAGCAGTTCTTC
. | . | TRBJ1-1 | 16 | TRBV21-1 | CASSKARRQGCTEAFF | TGTGCCAGCAGCAAAGCTCGGCGGCAGGGATGTACTGAAGCTTTCTTT
. | TRBD2 | TRBJ2-3 | 16 | TRBV7-6 | CASSLMVAGSPDTQYF | TGTGCCAGCAGCTTAATGGTAGCGGGCAGCCCAGATACGCAGTATTTT
. | . | TRBJ2-3 | 15 | TRBV11-3 | CASSPLLAAADTQYF | TGTGCCAGCAGCCCCCTCTTAGCGGCGGCAGATACGCAGTATTTT
. | TRBD1 | TRBJ1-1 | 14 | TRBV7-9 | CASSFDRVATEAFF | TGTGCCAGCAGCTTCGACAGGGTTGCCACTGAAGCTTTCTTT
. | TRBD1 | TRBJ1-2 | 15 | TRBV6-5 | CASRGGGAGGSGYTF | TGTGCCAGCAGGGGGGGAGGGGCAGGGGGCAGTGGCTACACCTTC
few | . | TRBJ1-1 | 14 | TRBV6-5 | CASSYAKSGTEAFF | TGTGCCAGCAGTTACGCCAAATCGGGGACTGAAGCTTTCTTT
. | . | TRBJ2-6 | 14 | TRBV2 | CASTGTTGANVLTF | TGTGCCAGCACCGGGACAACTGGGGCCAACGTCCTGACTTTC
. | . | TRBJ2-1 | 13 | TRBV28 | CASSVGQYNEQFF | TGTGCCAGCAGCGTCGGACAGTACAATGAGCAGTTCTTC
. | . | TRBJ2-5 | 13 | TRBV18 | CASSPRRGETQYF | TGTGCCAGCTCACCACGCAGGGGAGAGACCCAGTACTTC
many | . | TRBJ2-2 | 14 | TRBV7-9 | CASSPALGAGELFF | TGTGCCAGCAGCCCCGCTTTGGGCGCCGGGGAGCTGTTTTTT
. | TRBD1 | TRBJ1-2 | 14 | TRBV28 | CASRSGQGVWGYTF | TGTGCCAGCCGATCCGGGCAGGGGGTGTGGGGCTACACCTTC
. | TRBD1 | TRBJ1-2 | 14 | TRBV28 | CASSLDRLNYGYTF | TGTGCCAGCAGTTTGGACAGGCTGAACTATGGCTACACCTTC
. | . | TRBJ2-1 | 17 | TRBV29-1 | CSVEDLRGGGDANEQFF | TGCAGCGTTGAAGATCTTCGGGGCGGGGGCGATGCCAATGAGCAGTTCTTC
. | . | TRBJ1-3 | 15 | TRBV6-5 | CASGGGTASGNTIYF | TGTGCCAGCGGGGGGGGAACCGCCTCTGGAAACACCATATATTTT